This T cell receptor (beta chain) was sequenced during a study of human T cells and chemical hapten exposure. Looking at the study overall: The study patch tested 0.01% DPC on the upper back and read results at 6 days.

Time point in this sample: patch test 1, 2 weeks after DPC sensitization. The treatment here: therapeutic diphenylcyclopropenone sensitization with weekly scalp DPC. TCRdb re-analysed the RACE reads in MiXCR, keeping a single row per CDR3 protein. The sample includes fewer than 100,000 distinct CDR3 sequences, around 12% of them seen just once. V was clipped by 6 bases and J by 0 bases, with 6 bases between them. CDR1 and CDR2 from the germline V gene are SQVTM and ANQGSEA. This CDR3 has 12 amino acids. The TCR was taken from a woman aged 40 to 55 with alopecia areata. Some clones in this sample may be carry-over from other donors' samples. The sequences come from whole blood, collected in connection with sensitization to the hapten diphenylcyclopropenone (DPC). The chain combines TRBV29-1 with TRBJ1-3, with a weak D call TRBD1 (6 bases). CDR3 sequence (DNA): TGCAGCGTGGACAGCTCTGGAAACACCATATATTTT. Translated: CSVDSSGNTIYF.